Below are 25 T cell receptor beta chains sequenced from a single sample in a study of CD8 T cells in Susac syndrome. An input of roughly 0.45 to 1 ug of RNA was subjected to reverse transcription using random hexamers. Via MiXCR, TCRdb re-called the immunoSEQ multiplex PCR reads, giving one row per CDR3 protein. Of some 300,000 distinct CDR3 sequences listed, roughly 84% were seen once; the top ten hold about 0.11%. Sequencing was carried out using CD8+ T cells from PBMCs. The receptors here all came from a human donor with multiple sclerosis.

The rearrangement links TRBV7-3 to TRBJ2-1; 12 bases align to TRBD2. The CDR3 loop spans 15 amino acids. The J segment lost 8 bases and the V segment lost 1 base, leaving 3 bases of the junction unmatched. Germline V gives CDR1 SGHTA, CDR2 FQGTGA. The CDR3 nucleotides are TGTGCCAGCAGCTTAAGTCTAGCGGGAGGGGATGAGCAGTTCTTC. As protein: CASSLSLAGGDEQFF.

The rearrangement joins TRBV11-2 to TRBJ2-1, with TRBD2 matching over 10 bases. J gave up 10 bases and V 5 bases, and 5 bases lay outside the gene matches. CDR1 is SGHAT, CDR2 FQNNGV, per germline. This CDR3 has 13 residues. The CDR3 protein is CASSSGRAGEQFF. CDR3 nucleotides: TGTGCCAGCAGCAGCGGGAGGGCCGGAGAGCAGTTCTTC.

The CDR3 DNA is TGTGCCAGCAGCTTAGAGTTTGGGAACACTGAAGCTTTCTTT. As protein: CASSLEFGNTEAFF. The chain couples TRBV7-8 to TRBJ1-1; D gene uncertain. Trimming removed 1 base from V and 1 base from J, with 7 bases in between. CDR3 length: 14 amino acids. The germline CDR1 and CDR2 sequences are SGHVS and FQNEAQ.

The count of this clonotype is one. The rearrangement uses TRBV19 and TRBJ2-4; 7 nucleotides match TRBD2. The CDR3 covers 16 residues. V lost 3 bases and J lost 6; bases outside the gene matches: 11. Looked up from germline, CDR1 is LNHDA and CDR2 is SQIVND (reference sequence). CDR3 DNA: TGTGCCAGTAGTATTTACCTTGGCGGGAGTACAAACATTCAGTACTTC. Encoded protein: CASSIYLGGSTNIQYF.

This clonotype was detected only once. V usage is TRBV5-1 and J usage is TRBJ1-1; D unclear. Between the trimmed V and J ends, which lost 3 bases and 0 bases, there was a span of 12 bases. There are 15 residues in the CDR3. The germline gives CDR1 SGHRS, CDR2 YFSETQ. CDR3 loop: CASSSVAGMNTEAFF. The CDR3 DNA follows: TGCGCCAGCAGCTCCGTAGCGGGGATGAACACTGAAGCTTTCTTT.

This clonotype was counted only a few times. As DNA, the CDR3 is TGTGCCAGCAGTGAGTCCATAATGGCCTATGGCTACACCTTC. It codes for CASSESIMAYGYTF. The rearrangement joins TRBV6-1 to TRBJ1-2; D unclear. The V end was cut by 3 bases, the J end by 4 bases, with 12 bases between. Germline lookup yields CDR1 MNHNS and CDR2 SASEGT. This CDR3 comprises 14 residues.

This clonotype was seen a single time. The DNA for the CDR3 is TGTGCCAGTAGTTCTAGCGGGGGCCCTTCCTACAATGAGCAGTTCTTC. This gives the protein CASSSSGGPSYNEQFF. The chain has TRBV19 and TRBJ2-1; 10 bases are shared with TRBD2. V was pared by 5 bases and J by 1 base, with 5 bases of the junction left unmatched. This CDR3 has 16 residues. Germline values: CDR1 LNHDA, CDR2 SQIVND (reference sequence).

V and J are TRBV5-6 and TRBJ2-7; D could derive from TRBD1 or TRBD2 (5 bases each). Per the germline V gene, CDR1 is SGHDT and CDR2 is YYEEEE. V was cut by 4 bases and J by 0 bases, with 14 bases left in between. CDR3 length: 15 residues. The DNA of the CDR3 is TGTGCCAGCAGCACCGGGACGGAGAGCTCCTACGAGCAGTACTTC. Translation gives CASSTGTESSYEQYF.

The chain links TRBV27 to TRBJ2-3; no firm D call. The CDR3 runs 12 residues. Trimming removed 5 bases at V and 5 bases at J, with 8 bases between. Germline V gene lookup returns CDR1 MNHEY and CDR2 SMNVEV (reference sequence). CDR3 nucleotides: TGTGCCAGCAGTATCGTTGGAGATACGCAGTATTTT. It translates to CASSIVGDTQYF.

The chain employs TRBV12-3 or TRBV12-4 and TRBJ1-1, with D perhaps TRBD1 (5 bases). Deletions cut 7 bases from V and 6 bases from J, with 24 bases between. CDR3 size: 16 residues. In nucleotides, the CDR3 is TGTGCCAGCATTTCAGGGAGCGGTTTACGCGAACCTGAAGCTTTCTTT. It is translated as CASISGSGLREPEAFF.

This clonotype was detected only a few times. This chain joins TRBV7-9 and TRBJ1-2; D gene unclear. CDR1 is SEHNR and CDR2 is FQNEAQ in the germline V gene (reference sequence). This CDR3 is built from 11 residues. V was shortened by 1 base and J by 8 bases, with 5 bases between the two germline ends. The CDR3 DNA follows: TGTGCCAGCAGCTTAGGGGCGGGCTACACCTTC. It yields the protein CASSLGAGYTF.

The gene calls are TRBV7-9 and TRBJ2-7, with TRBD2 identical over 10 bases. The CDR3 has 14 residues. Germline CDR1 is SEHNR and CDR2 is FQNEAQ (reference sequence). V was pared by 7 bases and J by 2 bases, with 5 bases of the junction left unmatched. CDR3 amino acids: CASKTSGVTYEQYF. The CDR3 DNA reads TGTGCCAGCAAAACTAGCGGGGTAACCTACGAGCAGTACTTC. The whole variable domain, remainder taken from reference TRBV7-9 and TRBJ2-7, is DTGVSQNPRHKITKRGQNVTFRCDPISEHNRLYWYRQTLGQGPEFLTYFQNEAQLEKSRLLSDRFSAERPKGSFSTLEIQRTEQGDSAMYLCASKTSGVTYEQYFGPGTRLTVT.

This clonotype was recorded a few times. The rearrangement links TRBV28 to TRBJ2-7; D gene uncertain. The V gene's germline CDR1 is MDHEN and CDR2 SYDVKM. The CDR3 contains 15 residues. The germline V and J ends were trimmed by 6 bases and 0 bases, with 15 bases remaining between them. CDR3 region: CASRHRSRNSYEQYF. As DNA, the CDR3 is TGTGCCAGCAGACACCGTTCAAGGAACTCCTACGAGCAGTACTTC.

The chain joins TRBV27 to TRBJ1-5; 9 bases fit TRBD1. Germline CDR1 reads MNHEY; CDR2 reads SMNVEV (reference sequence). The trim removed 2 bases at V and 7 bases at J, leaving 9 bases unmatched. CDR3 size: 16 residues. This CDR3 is CASSLNGGTGLQPQHF. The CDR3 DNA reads TGTGCCAGCAGTTTAAATGGTGGGACAGGGTTACAGCCCCAGCATTTT.

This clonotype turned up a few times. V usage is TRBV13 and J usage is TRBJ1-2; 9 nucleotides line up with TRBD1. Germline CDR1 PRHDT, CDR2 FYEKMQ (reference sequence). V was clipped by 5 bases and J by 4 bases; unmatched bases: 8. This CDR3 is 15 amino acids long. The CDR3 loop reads CASSPGTGNRYGYTF. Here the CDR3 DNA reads TGTGCCAGCAGCCCAGGGACAGGGAACCGCTATGGCTACACCTTC.

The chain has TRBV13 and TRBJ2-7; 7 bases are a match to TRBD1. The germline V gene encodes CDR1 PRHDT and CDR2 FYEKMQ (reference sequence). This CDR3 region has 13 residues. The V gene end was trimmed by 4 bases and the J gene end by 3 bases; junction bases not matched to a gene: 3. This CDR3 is CASSSQGNYEQYF. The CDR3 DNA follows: TGTGCCAGCAGCTCACAGGGGAACTACGAGCAGTACTTC. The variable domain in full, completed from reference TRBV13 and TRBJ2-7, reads AAGVIQSPRHLIKEKRETATLKCYPIPRHDTVYWYQQGPGQDPQFLISFYEKMQSDKGSIPDRFSAQQFSDYHSELNMSSLELGDSALYFCASSSQGNYEQYFGPGTRLTVT.

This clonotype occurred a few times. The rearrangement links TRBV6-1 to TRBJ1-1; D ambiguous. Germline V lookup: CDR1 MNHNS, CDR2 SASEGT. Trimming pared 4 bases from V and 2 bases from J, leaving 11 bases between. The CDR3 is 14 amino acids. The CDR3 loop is CASSGGEINTEAFF. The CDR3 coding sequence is TGTGCCAGCAGTGGCGGGGAAATCAACACTGAAGCTTTCTTT.

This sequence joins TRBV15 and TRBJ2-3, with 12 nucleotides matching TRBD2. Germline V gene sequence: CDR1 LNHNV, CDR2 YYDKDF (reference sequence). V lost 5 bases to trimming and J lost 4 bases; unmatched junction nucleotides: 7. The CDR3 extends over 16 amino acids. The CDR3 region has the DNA TGTGCCACCAGCTCTCCCCTAGCGGGAGGGCCAGATACGCAGTATTTT. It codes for CATSSPLAGGPDTQYF.

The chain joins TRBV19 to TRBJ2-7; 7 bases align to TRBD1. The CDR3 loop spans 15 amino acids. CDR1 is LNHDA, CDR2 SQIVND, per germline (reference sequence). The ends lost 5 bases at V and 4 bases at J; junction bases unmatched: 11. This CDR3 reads CASSYRQGRGYEQYF. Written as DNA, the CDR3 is TGTGCCAGTAGTTACCGACAGGGAAGGGGGTACGAGCAGTACTTC.

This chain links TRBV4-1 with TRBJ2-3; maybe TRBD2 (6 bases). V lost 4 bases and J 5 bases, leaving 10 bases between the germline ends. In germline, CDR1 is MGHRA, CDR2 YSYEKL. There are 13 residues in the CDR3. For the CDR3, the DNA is TGCGCCAGCAGCCGGCCAGCGGGAGATACGCAGTATTTT. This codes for CASSRPAGDTQYF.

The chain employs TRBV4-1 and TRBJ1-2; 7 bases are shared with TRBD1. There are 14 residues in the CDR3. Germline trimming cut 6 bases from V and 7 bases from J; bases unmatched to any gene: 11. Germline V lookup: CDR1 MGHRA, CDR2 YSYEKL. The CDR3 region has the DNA TGCGCCAGCAGTCCTGGACAGGCAGAAGGTGGCTACACCTTC. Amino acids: CASSPGQAEGGYTF.

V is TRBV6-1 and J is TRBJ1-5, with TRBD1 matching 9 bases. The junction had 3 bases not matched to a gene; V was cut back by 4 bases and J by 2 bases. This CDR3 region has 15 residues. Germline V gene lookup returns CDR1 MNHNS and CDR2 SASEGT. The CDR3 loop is CASSVRTGGNQPQHF. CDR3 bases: TGTGCCAGCAGTGTCCGGACAGGGGGCAATCAGCCCCAGCATTTT.

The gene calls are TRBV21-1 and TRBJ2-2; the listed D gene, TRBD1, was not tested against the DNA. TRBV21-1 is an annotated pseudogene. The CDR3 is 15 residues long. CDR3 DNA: TGTGCCAGTTACCGGGACAGGGGCAACGGCGGGGAGCTGTTTTTT. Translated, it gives CASYRDRGNGGELFF.

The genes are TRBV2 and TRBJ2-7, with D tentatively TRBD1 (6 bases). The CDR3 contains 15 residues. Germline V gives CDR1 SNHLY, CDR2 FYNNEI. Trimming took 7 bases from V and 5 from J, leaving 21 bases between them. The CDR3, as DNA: TGTGCCAGCAAGGGGGTTGGAGCGGAAGGCGACGAGCAGTACTTC. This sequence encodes CASKGVGAEGDEQYF.

The CDR3 DNA sequence: TGTGCCAGTCACACCAGGGCTAGCGGGAGCAATACGCAGTATTTT. It specifies CASHTRASGSNTQYF. The chain joins TRBV27 to TRBJ2-3, with 10 bases lining up with TRBD2. V trimming: 9 bases; J trimming: 7 bases; junction bases outside the gene matches: 13. Looked up from germline, CDR1 is MNHEY and CDR2 is SMNVEV (reference sequence). The CDR3 covers 15 residues.